This TCR beta chain emerged from a study of cytotoxic CD8 clonotypes in ibrutinib-treated CLL. Only in-frame clones appear in the TCRdb table, and some are missing; sequencing was by immunoSEQ multiplex PCR. Of roughly 300,000 clones listed, 70% to 80% are singletons. V was cut by 2 bases and J by 0 bases, with 13 bases left in between. CDR3 length: 16 amino acids. Germline CDR1 and CDR2: SEHNR and FQNEAQ (reference sequence). The sample consisted of PBMCs, taken at disease progression, from a patient treated with ibrutinib. The sequence came from a human donor with chronic lymphocytic leukemia. This chain connects TRBV7-9 to TRBJ1-1; possible D gene TRBD1, 5 bases. The DNA for the CDR3 is TGTGCCAGCAGCTTAAAGGGGTCTACCCTGAACACTGAAGCTTTCTTT. Protein product: CASSLKGSTLNTEAFF.